Detailed here is one T cell receptor (beta chain). Its antigen is unidentified. cDNA molecules carried unique molecular identifiers, and template switching added a universal primer site. TCRdb analysed the 5' RACE reads with MiXCR anew, one entry per CDR3 protein. The sample consists of approximately 680,000 distinct CDR3 sequences, about 7.6% of them appearing once. The sample originates from a study of identical twins. Findings and limits, study-wide: There was more out-of-frame TCR alpha sharing in monozygotic twins than models estimated.

The same sample was also studied in work on yellow fever vaccine responses in identical twins.

The TCR originated in a young woman in good health. The sample comprised PBMCs.

The CDR3 DNA follows: TGTGCCAGCAGAGGGACAGGGATGAACACTGAAGCTTTCTTT. Amino acids: CASRGTGMNTEAFF. The rearrangement joins TRBV2 to TRBJ1-1; 9 bases match TRBD1. V shed 6 bases, J shed 0 bases, and the junction held 2 bases outside the gene matches. The CDR3 totals 14 residues. Germline CDR1 reads SNHLY; CDR2 reads FYNNEI. Full variable domain (remainder filled in from reference TRBV2 and TRBJ1-1): EPEVTQTPSHQVTQMGQEVILRCVPISNHLYFYWYRQILGQKVEFLVSFYNNEISEKSEIFDDQFSVERPDGSNFTLKIRSTKLEDSAMYFCASRGTGMNTEAFFGQGTRLTVV.